The next 28 T cell receptor beta chains were all read from a single sample in a study of T-cell memory formation after mild COVID-19. TCRdb reprocessed the 5' RACE reads via MiXCR and lists one record per CDR3 protein. The data contain about 600,000 distinct CDR3 sequences, less than 25% of them singletons. Material: PBMCs or a T cell subset sorted from them (not recorded which). The receptors here all came from an adult woman who had mild COVID-19 (a few samples of this study predate the infection). Cell type and time point are not known.

This chain's CDR3 is CASSTRTGGPYEQYF. The CDR3 DNA sequence: TGTGCCAGCAGTACCAGGACAGGGGGACCCTACGAGCAGTACTTC. The gene calls are TRBV6-5 and TRBJ2-7; TRBD1 matches at 10 bases. This CDR3 contains 15 residues. J gave up 2 bases and V 5 bases, and 6 bases lay outside the gene matches. Germline lookup yields CDR1 MNHEY and CDR2 SVGAGI.

CDR3 protein: CSVEGSASAFGGTQYF. Written as DNA, the CDR3 is TGCAGCGTTGAAGGTAGCGCTAGCGCCTTCGGGGGTACGCAGTATTTT. The rearrangement uses TRBV29-1 and TRBJ2-3; D is perhaps TRBD2 (6 bases). V was pared by 1 base and J by 8 bases, with 22 bases between. The germline V gene encodes CDR1 SQVTM and CDR2 ANQGSEA. The CDR3 totals 16 residues.

In its sample, this clonotype was seen a few times. This sequence joins TRBV25-1 and TRBJ2-6, with D uncertain. Germline CDR1 MGHDK, CDR2 SYGVNS. The CDR3 is 13 amino acids. V lost 5 bases to trimming and J lost 3 bases, with 5 bases between them. In DNA, the CDR3 is TGTGCCAGCAGTTGGAGTGGGGCCAACGTCCTGACTTTC. This translates into CASSWSGANVLTF.

This clonotype is a singleton in its sample. The CDR3 DNA is TGTGCCAGCAGCCAAGATCGCGGTCGGTTAGCGGGGGGCTGGAGAGATACGCAGTATTTT. It specifies CASSQDRGRLAGGWRDTQYF. The rearrangement uses TRBV4-2 and TRBJ2-3, with 10 positions matching TRBD2. With V trimmed by 0 bases and J by 5 bases, 17 bases remained unmatched. From germline, CDR1 is LGHNA and CDR2 YNFKEQ. This CDR3 contains 20 residues.

The rearrangement links TRBV20-1 to TRBJ2-7, with D tentatively TRBD1 (6 bases). CDR1 is DFQATT and CDR2 is SNEGSKA in the germline V gene (reference sequence). This CDR3 is 11 amino acids long. Here the CDR3 reads CRVQQGNEQYF. The CDR3, as DNA: TGCAGGGTACAACAGGGTAACGAGCAGTACTTC.

This chain uses TRBV29-1 with TRBJ2-7, with D perhaps TRBD2 (6 bases). This CDR3 is 16 amino acids long. CDR1 is SQVTM, CDR2 ANQGSEA, per germline. With 5 bases removed from V and 2 bases from J, the gap between germline ends came to 22 bases. Written as DNA, the CDR3 is TGCAGCGTTCTTGGTGCGGAGGGGCCGATCACCTACGAGCAGTACTTC. Translated: CSVLGAEGPITYEQYF.

This clonotype was observed a handful of times. The chain uses TRBV7-2 and TRBJ2-5, with a weak D call TRBD2 (5 bases). The CDR3 sequence is 14 residues long. Germline V lookup: CDR1 SGHTA, CDR2 FQGNSA. The V end lost 1 base, the J end lost 5 bases, and 11 bases lay between the germline ends. The CDR3 loop reads CASSLGSKRETQYF. The CDR3, as DNA: TGTGCCAGCAGCTTAGGTTCAAAGCGGGAGACCCAGTACTTC.

This clonotype turned up a few times. This chain links TRBV7-2 with TRBJ1-1; 7 bases are a match to TRBD1. Germline loops: CDR1 SGHTA, CDR2 FQGNSA. This CDR3 spans 13 amino acids. Trimming at V came to 1 base and at J to 8 bases, leaving 4 bases not matched to a gene. CDR3 region: CASSLGGQPEAFF. CDR3 nucleotide sequence: TGTGCCAGCAGCTTAGGGGGACAGCCGGAAGCTTTCTTT.

This sequence joins TRBV7-2 and TRBJ2-4, with 9 bases matching TRBD1. J was trimmed by 0 bases and V by 4 bases; bases with no gene match: 7. This CDR3 has 17 amino acids. CDR1 is SGHTA and CDR2 is FQGNSA in the germline V gene. As DNA, the CDR3 is TGTGCCAGCAGCTCCTCCTCGACAGGGGGAGCCAAAAACATTCAGTACTTC. Protein: CASSSSSTGGAKNIQYF.

This sequence joins TRBV27 and TRBJ2-7, with 7 bases fitting TRBD2. This CDR3 contains 14 residues. V was clipped by 5 bases and J by 5 bases; unmatched bases: 9. The germline V gene encodes CDR1 MNHEY and CDR2 SMNVEV (reference sequence). In DNA form, the CDR3 reads TGTGCCAGCAGTCCGAGGACTAGTAGGGACGAGCAGTACTTC. This codes for CASSPRTSRDEQYF.

V is TRBV7-9 and J is TRBJ2-1; 10 bases match TRBD1. CDR3 length equals 15 residues. The V and J ends lost 5 bases and 4 bases, in that order; junction bases with no gene match: 5. CDR1 SEHNR and CDR2 FQNEAQ come from the germline V gene (reference sequence). CDR3 nucleotide sequence: TGTGCCAGCAGCGGGGACAGGGGAGTTTACAATGAGCAGTTCTTC. It encodes CASSGDRGVYNEQFF.

The rearrangement joins TRBV10-3 to TRBJ1-1; a possible D gene is TRBD1 (6 bases). Trimming stripped 10 bases from V and 1 base from J, with 10 bases between. The CDR3 runs 12 residues. Germline V gene data show CDR1 as ENHRY and CDR2 as SYGVKD. CDR3 sequence (DNA): TGTGCCACCGCACAGGGGAACACTGAAGCTTTCTTT. Protein product: CATAQGNTEAFF.

The rearrangement joins TRBV2 to TRBJ1-2; D is possibly TRBD1 (5 bases). V was pared by 2 bases and J by 2 bases, with 15 bases between. Germline lookup yields CDR1 SNHLY and CDR2 FYNNEI. This CDR3 has 16 residues. Here the CDR3 reads CASSETLPTDNYGYTF. The CDR3 nucleotides are TGTGCCAGCAGTGAAACTCTTCCGACAGACAACTATGGCTACACCTTC. The variable domain in full, completed from reference TRBV2 and TRBJ1-2, reads EPEVTQTPSHQVTQMGQEVILRCVPISNHLYFYWYRQILGQKVEFLVSFYNNEISEKSEIFDDQFSVERPDGSNFTLKIRSTKLEDSAMYFCASSETLPTDNYGYTFGSGTRLTVV.

This clonotype showed up just a few times. This chain links TRBV29-1 with TRBJ2-7; 11 bases match TRBD2. With 7 bases clipped from V and 5 bases from J, the junction kept 10 bases outside the gene matches. CDR3 length: 14 residues. CDR1 SQVTM and CDR2 ANQGSEA come from the germline V gene. The CDR3 bases are TGCAGCGGTGCCACCGGGACTAGCGGTCACGAGCAGTACTTC. It translates to CSGATGTSGHEQYF.

The DNA of the CDR3 is TGTGCCAGCGGGTCGACTTGGGGATCAAACAATGAGCAGTTCTTC. Its translation: CASGSTWGSNNEQFF. The chain couples TRBV6-5 to TRBJ2-1; no reliable D call. The CDR3 is 15 amino acids. Trimming stripped 8 bases from V and 5 bases from J, with 19 bases between. CDR1 and CDR2 from the germline V gene are MNHEY and SVGAGI.

In this sample, this clonotype turned up a few times. The CDR3 nucleotides read TGTGCCATCAGTGAGTCGGAGGCTCCCGGTTTGAAGGAGACCCAGTACTTC. Protein: CAISESEAPGLKETQYF. V usage is TRBV10-3 and J usage is TRBJ2-5; perhaps TRBD2 as D (5 bases). The germline V gene encodes CDR1 ENHRY and CDR2 SYGVKD. Trimming cost V 0 bases and J 5 bases, with 19 bases left between them. The CDR3 runs to 17 residues.

This clonotype has a handful of counts. The chain couples TRBV5-1 to TRBJ1-4; a possible D gene is TRBD1 (5 bases). Germline values: CDR1 SGHRS, CDR2 YFSETQ. V lost 2 bases and J 7 bases, leaving 24 bases between the germline ends. This CDR3 comprises 18 residues. For the CDR3, the DNA is TGCGCCAGCAGCTTTGACCGGGTGAGGTTCAACCAGGGTGAAAAACTGTTTTTT. It specifies CASSFDRVRFNQGEKLFF.

In its sample, this clonotype was seen a few times. The chain recombines TRBV2 with TRBJ2-3; D uncertain. Germline V gives CDR1 SNHLY, CDR2 FYNNEI. The V and J ends lost 5 bases and 1 base respectively, with 10 bases between them. CDR3 length equals 14 residues. The CDR3 here is CASSLDGRTDTQYF. The CDR3 DNA follows: TGTGCCAGCAGTTTGGACGGTCGCACAGATACGCAGTATTTT.

This chain uses TRBV11-2 with TRBJ1-2; no clear D. This CDR3 has 13 amino acids. Trimming shortened V by 3 bases and J by 4 bases, and 9 bases separated the two germline ends. CDR1 SGHAT and CDR2 FQNNGV come from the germline V gene. This CDR3 reads CASSLRVPYGYTF. For the CDR3, the DNA is TGTGCCAGCAGCTTGAGGGTCCCCTATGGCTACACCTTC.

The rearrangement joins TRBV7-2 to TRBJ2-2; D gene uncertain. Per the germline V gene, CDR1 is SGHTA and CDR2 is FQGNSA. The V and J ends lost 2 bases and 7 bases respectively, with 11 bases between them. The CDR3 runs 14 residues. The CDR3 loop reads CASSLSFGDGELFF. In DNA form, the CDR3 reads TGTGCCAGCAGCTTAAGCTTTGGGGACGGGGAGCTGTTTTTT.

This clonotype was counted only a few times. The rearrangement joins TRBV12-3 or TRBV12-4 to TRBJ1-2, with D maybe TRBD1 (5 bases). This CDR3 comprises 16 residues. CDR3 sequence: CAIGSERVGQLYGYTF. The CDR3 DNA reads TGTGCAATCGGGTCTGAGCGGGTAGGACAACTCTATGGCTACACCTTC.

This clonotype was seen a handful of times. This sequence joins TRBV12-3 or TRBV12-4 and TRBJ1-1, with 7 bases lining up with TRBD1. This CDR3 is built from 15 residues. V was clipped by 1 base and J by 0 bases; unmatched bases: 2. The CDR3 sequence is CASSLEDRVNTEAFF. CDR3 DNA: TGTGCCAGCAGTTTAGAAGACAGGGTGAACACTGAAGCTTTCTTT.

This clonotype was detected only a few times. The chain employs TRBV5-1 and TRBJ2-3, with D possibly being TRBD2 (5 bases). CDR1 is SGHRS and CDR2 is YFSETQ in the germline V gene. The ends were cut back, 4 bases at V and 8 bases at J, with 23 bases in the middle. This CDR3 region has 16 residues. The CDR3 protein is CASSLGLAEGPGTQYF. The CDR3 nucleotides read TGCGCCAGCAGCCTTGGTTTAGCAGAGGGTCCGGGTACGCAGTATTTT.

This clonotype showed up just a few times. The V and J genes are TRBV23-1 and TRBJ1-4; D call uncertain. TRBV23-1 is given ORF status, its function remaining uncertain. Trimming removed 6 bases at V and 2 bases at J, with 16 bases between. The CDR3 length is 16 residues. CDR3 coding DNA: TGCGCCAGCAGCCAGTCTTTGGCAGCGACTAATGAAAAACTGTTTTTT. The encoded protein is CASSQSLAATNEKLFF.

This clonotype has only one observation. V usage is TRBV27 and J usage is TRBJ1-1; D uncertain. In germline, CDR1 is MNHEY, CDR2 SMNVEV (reference sequence). The CDR3 consists of 16 residues. Trimming removed 6 bases at V and 0 bases at J, with 17 bases between. The CDR3 is CASSSALNFLNTEAFF. CDR3 coding DNA: TGTGCCAGCAGCTCCGCCCTAAATTTTTTGAACACTGAAGCTTTCTTT.

The rearrangement uses TRBV9 and TRBJ2-7; possibly TRBD1 for D (6 bases). From germline, CDR1 is SGDLS and CDR2 YYNGEE. V was pared by 7 bases and J by 0 bases, with 11 bases between. The CDR3 runs 13 residues. This CDR3 is CASQGKSSYEQYF. The CDR3 DNA is TGTGCCAGCCAGGGGAAGAGCTCCTACGAGCAGTACTTC.

This chain links TRBV24-1 with TRBJ2-7; D gene ambiguous. The CDR3 covers 14 residues. V gave up 3 bases and J gave up 1 base, with 9 bases separating them. Looked up from germline, CDR1 is KGHDR and CDR2 is SFDVKD. CDR3 residues: CATSDGGESYEQYF. The CDR3 DNA follows: TGTGCCACCAGTGATGGTGGGGAATCCTACGAGCAGTACTTC.

This clonotype was counted at least ten times. A read error may produce the germline difference seen at one junction end. The chain joins TRBV9 to TRBJ2-7, with D possibly matching TRBD2 (5 bases). The CDR3 is 13 residues long. Looked up from germline, CDR1 is SGDLS and CDR2 is YYNGEE. Written as DNA, the CDR3 is TGCGCCAGCAGTGTCGGAGGTACCTACGAGCAGTACTTC. This codes for CASSVGGTYEQYF.